Below, one TCR beta chain is given with its context. Its matching antigen is unknown. This CDR3 spans 13 amino acids. Germline V lookup: CDR1 SNHLY, CDR2 FYNNEI. Between the trimmed V and J ends, which lost 11 bases and 5 bases, there was a span of 16 bases. The sample is drawn from a study of cytomegalovirus exposure and HLA in healthy donors. Whole-study findings and limits: Sequencing depth roughly uniform across donors was assumed in presence/absence analyses. Most TCR beta V segments were productive about 90% or about 30% of the time in an earlier analysis.

The primer mix had 60 Vbeta and 13 Jbeta primers. TCRdb's table, derived via immunoSEQ multiplex PCR, lists solely in-frame clones and lacks some. This table holds fewer than 200,000 clones, roughly 85% found once. Sequences were obtained from PBMCs. The V gene is TRBV2, the J gene TRBJ2-1, with D possibly matching TRBD2 (6 bases). The clonotype originates from a man between 35 and 55 years old in good health and CMV-seronegative. CDR3: CAHPSVSNNEQFF. CDR3 coding DNA: TGTGCCCACCCTAGCGTATCCAACAATGAGCAGTTCTTC.